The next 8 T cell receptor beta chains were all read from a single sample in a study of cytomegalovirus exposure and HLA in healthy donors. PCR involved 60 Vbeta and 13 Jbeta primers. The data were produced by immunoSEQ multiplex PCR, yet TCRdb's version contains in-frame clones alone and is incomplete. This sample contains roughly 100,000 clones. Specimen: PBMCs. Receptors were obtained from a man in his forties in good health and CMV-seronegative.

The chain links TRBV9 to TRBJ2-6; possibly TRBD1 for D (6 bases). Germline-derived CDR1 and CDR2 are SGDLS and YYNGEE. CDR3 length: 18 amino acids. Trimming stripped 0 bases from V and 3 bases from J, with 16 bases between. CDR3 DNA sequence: TGTGCCAGCAGCGTAGTTCGCCAGGGGATTGGTGGGGCCAACGTCCTGACTTTC. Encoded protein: CASSVVRQGIGGANVLTF.

CDR3 amino acids: CASSLARATNEKLFF. The DNA of the CDR3 is TGCGCCAGCAGCTTAGCCCGAGCAACTAATGAAAAACTGTTTTTT. The J gene is TRBJ1-4, the V gene TRBV5-1; D not resolved. This CDR3 is 15 amino acids long. Germline-derived CDR1 and CDR2 are SGHRS and YFSETQ. V lost 2 bases, J lost 0 bases, and 8 bases lay in between.

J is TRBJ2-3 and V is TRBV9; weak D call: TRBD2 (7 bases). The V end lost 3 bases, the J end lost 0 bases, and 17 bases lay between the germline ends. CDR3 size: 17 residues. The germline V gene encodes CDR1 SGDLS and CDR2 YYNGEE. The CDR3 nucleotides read TGTGCCAGCAGCGGGCGCGGGGGCCCTATTAGCACAGATACGCAGTATTTT. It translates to CASSGRGGPISTDTQYF.

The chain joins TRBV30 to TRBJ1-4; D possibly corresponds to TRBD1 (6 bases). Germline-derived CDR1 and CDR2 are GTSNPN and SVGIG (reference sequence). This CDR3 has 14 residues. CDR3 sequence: CALGLGARGEKLFF. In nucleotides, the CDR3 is TGTGCACTAGGGTTGGGGGCCCGAGGTGAAAAACTGTTTTTT.

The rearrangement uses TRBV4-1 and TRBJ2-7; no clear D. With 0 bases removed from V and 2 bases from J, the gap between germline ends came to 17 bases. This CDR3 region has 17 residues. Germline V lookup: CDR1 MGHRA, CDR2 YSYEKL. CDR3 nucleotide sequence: TGCGCCAGCAGCCAAGATTCCAGTACCTTAGCTCCCTACGAGCAGTACTTC. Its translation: CASSQDSSTLAPYEQYF.

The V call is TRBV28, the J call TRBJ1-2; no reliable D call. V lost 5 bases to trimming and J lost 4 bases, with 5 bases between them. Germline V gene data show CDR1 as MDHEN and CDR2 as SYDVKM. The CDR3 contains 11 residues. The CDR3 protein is CASSSTYGYTF. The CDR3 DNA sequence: TGTGCCAGCAGTAGCACCTATGGCTACACCTTC.

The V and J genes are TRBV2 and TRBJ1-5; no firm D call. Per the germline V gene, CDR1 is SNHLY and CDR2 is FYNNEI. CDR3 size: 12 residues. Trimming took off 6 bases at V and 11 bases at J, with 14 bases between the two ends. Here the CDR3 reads CASSISSGTQHF. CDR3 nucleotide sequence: TGTGCCAGCAGCATCTCCAGCGGCACCCAGCATTTT. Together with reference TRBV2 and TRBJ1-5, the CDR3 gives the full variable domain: EPEVTQTPSHQVTQMGQEVILRCVPISNHLYFYWYRQILGQKVEFLVSFYNNEISEKSEIFDDQFSVERPDGSNFTLKIRSTKLEDSAMYFCASSISSGTQHFGDGTRLSIL.

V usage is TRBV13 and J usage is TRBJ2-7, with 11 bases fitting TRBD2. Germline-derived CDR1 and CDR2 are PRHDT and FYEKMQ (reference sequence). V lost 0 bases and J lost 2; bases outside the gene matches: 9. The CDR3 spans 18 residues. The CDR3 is CASSLGVLAGDVAYEQYF. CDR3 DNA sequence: TGTGCCAGCAGCTTAGGGGTACTAGCGGGAGATGTCGCCTACGAGCAGTACTTC.